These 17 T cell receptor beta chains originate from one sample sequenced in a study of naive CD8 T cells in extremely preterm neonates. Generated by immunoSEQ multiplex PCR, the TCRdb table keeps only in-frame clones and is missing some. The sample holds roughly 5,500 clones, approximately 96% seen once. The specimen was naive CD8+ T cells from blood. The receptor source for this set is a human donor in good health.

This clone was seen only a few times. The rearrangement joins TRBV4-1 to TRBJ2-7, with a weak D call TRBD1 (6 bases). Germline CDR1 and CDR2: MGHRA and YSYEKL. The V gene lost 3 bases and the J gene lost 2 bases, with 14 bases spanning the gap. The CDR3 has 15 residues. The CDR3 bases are TGCGCCAGCAGCCACAGGGGTGTGGGGACCTACGAGCAGTACTTC. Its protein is CASSHRGVGTYEQYF.

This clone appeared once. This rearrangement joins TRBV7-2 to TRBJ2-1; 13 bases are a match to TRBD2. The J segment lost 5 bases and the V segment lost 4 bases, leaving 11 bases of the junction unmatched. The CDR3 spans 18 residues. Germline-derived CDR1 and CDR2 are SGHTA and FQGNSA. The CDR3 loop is CASSSRLAGGPTDNEQFF. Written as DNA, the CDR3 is TGTGCCAGCAGCTCCCGACTAGCGGGGGGCCCTACCGACAATGAGCAGTTCTTC.

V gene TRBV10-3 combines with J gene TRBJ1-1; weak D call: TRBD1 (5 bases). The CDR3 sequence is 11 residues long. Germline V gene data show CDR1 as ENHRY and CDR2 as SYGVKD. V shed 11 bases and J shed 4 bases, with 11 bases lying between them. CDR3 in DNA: TGTGCCGCAACGGGGGGCACTGAAGCTTTCTTT. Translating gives CAATGGTEAFF.

Here the CDR3 DNA reads TGTGCCAGCTCCGGGACAGTCCTAGATACGCAGTATTTT. Its protein product is CASSGTVLDTQYF. This rearrangement joins TRBV11-2 to TRBJ2-3; the match to TRBD1 covers 7 bases. There are 13 residues in the CDR3. J gave up 5 bases and V 8 bases, and 7 bases lay outside the gene matches. Per the germline V gene, CDR1 is SGHAT and CDR2 is FQNNGV.

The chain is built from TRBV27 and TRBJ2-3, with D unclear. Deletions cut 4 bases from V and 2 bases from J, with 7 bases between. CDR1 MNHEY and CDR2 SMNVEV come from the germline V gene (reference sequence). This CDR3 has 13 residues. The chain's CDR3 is CASSSPLTDTQYF. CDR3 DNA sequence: TGTGCCAGCAGTTCCCCCCTCACAGATACGCAGTATTTT.

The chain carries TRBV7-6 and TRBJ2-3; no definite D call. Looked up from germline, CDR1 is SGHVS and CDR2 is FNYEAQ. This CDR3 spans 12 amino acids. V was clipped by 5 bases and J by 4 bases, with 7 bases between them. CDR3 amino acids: CASSQLADTQYF. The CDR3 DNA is TGTGCCAGCAGCCAGTTGGCAGATACGCAGTATTTT.

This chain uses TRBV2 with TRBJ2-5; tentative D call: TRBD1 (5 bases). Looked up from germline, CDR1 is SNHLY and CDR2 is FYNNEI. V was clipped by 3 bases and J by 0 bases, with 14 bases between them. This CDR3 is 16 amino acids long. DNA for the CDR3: TGTGCCAGCAGTGACTACAGGCAAACGTACCAAGAGACCCAGTACTTC. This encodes CASSDYRQTYQETQYF.

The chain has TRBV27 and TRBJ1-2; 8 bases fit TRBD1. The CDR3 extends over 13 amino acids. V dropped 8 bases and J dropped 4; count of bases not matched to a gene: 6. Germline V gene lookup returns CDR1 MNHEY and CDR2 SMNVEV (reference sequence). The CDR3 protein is CASGTGQGYGYTF. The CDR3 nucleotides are TGTGCCAGCGGAACTGGACAGGGCTATGGCTACACCTTC.

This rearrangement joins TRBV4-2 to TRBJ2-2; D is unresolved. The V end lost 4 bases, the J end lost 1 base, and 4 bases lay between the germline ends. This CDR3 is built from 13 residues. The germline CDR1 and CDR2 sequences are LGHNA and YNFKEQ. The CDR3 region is CASSPGNTGELFF. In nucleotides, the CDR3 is TGTGCCAGCAGCCCAGGGAACACCGGGGAGCTGTTTTTT.

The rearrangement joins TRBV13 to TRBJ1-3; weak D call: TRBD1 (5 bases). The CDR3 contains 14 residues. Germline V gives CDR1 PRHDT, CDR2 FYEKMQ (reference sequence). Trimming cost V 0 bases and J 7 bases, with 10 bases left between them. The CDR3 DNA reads TGTGCCAGCAGCTTAGGCAGGGATTGGAACACCATATATTTT. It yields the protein CASSLGRDWNTIYF.

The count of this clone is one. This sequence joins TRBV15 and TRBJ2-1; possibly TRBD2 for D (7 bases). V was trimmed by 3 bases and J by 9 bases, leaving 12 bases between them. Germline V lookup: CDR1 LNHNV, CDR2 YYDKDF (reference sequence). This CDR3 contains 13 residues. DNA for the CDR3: TGTGCCACCAGCAGGGGGGGGGCAGTTGAGCAGTTCTTC. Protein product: CATSRGGAVEQFF.

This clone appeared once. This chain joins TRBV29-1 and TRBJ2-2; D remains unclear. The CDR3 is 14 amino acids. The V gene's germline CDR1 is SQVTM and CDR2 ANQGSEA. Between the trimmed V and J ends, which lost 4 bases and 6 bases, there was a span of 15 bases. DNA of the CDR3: TGCAGCGTTGTACAGCTCGGCATGTCCGGGGAGCTGTTTTTT. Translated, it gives CSVVQLGMSGELFF.

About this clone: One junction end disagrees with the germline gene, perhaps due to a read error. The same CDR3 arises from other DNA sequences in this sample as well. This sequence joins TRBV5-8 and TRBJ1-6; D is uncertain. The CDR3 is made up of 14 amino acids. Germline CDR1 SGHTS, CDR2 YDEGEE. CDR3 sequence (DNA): TGTGCCAGCAGCTTGGGACTGTATAATTCGCCCCTCCACTTT. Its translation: CASSLGLYNSPLHF.

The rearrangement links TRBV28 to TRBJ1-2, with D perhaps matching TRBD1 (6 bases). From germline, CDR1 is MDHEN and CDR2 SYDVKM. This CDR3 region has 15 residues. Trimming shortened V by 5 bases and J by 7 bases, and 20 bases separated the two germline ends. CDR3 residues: CASSVSSPGAAGYTF. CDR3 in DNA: TGTGCCAGCAGTGTATCGAGTCCAGGGGCAGCTGGCTACACCTTC.

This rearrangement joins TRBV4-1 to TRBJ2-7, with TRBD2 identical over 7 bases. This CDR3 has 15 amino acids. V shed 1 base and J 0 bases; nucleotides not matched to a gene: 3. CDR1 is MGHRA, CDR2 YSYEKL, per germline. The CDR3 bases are TGCGCCAGCAGCCAAGTCCCGGGGGGCTCCTACGAGCAGTACTTC. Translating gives CASSQVPGGSYEQYF.

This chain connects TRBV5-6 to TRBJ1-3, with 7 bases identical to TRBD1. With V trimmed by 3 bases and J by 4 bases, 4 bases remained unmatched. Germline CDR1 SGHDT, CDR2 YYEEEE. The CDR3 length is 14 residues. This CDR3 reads CASSWDSTGNTIYF. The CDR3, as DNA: TGTGCCAGCAGCTGGGACAGCACAGGAAACACCATATATTTT.

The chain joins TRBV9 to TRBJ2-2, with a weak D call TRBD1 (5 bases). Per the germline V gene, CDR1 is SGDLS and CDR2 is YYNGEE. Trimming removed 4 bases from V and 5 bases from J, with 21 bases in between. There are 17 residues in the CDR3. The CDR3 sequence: CASSPGRQLPGTGELFF. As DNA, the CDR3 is TGTGCCAGCAGCCCAGGGCGACAACTCCCCGGGACCGGGGAGCTGTTTTTT.